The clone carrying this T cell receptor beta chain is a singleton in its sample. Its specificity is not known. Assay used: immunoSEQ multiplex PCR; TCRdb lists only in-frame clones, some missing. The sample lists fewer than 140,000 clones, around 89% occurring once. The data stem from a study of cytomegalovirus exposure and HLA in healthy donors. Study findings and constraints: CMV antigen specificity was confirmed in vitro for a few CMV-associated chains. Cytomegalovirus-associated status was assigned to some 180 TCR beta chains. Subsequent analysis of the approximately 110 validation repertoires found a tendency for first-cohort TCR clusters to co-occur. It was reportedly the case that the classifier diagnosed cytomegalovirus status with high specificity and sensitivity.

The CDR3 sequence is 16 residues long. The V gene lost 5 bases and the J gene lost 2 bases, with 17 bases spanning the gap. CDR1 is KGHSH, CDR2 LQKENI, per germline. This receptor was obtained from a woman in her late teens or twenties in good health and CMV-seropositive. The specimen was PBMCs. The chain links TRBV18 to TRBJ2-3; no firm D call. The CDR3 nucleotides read TGTGCCAGCTCAACGTACCCCATGCAGAACACAGATACGCAGTATTTT. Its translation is CASSTYPMQNTDTQYF.